These 14 T cell receptor beta chains were sequenced from one sample in a study of shared clonotypes between healthy human individuals. Clones were sequenced by immunoSEQ multiplex PCR, and TCRdb holds only the in-frame ones, with some missing. This table has over a million clones, 65% to 80% appearing once. Sequencing used memory CD4+ T cells sorted from blood. This sample's subset: CD45RA-negative fraction. The receptors shown here come from a man in his late teens or twenties in good health.

This clone was seen a handful of times. The chain is built from TRBV30 and TRBJ2-5; no firm D call. The length of the CDR3 is 15 residues. The germline V gene encodes CDR1 GTSNPN and CDR2 SVGIG (reference sequence). Trimming removed 3 bases at V and 0 bases at J, with 14 bases between. The CDR3 protein is CAWSPKRSHQETQYF. In nucleotides, the CDR3 is TGTGCCTGGAGCCCGAAGAGATCCCACCAAGAGACCCAGTACTTC. The complete variable domain, with remaining parts taken from reference TRBV30 and TRBJ2-5, reads SQTIHQWPATLVQPVGSPLSLECTVEGTSNPNLYWYRQAAGRGLQLLFYSVGIGQISSEVPQNLSASRPQDRQFILSSKKLLLSDSGFYLCAWSPKRSHQETQYFGPGTRLLVL.

The chain couples TRBV7-6 to TRBJ2-5; possibly TRBD1 for D (5 bases). Germline lookup yields CDR1 SGHVS and CDR2 FNYEAQ. The CDR3 is 12 residues long. Trimming took off 9 bases at V and 4 bases at J, with 12 bases between the two ends. The CDR3 DNA is TGTGCCAGGCAGGACATCGCAGAGACCCAGTACTTC. Translating gives CARQDIAETQYF.

As regards this clone: Other DNA sequences of this sample code for an identical CDR3. The chain has TRBV30 and TRBJ2-7; D call uncertain. The germline V gene encodes CDR1 GTSNPN and CDR2 SVGIG (reference sequence). V was trimmed by 1 base and J by 4 bases, leaving 8 bases between them. The CDR3 is made up of 12 amino acids. In nucleotides, the CDR3 is TGTGCCTGGAGTGCTCGTCGGTACGAGCAGTACTTC. Translating it yields CAWSARRYEQYF.

This chain joins TRBV7-2 and TRBJ2-7, with D perhaps given as TRBD1 or TRBD2 (5 bases each). Germline loops: CDR1 SGHTA, CDR2 FQGNSA. The V and J ends lost 1 base and 3 bases respectively, with 10 bases between them. The CDR3 totals 14 residues. The CDR3 reads CASSLDTGLYEQYF. The CDR3 DNA follows: TGTGCCAGCAGCTTAGATACAGGACTCTACGAGCAGTACTTC.

V gene TRBV10-2 combines with J gene TRBJ1-3; no clear D gene. CDR1 and CDR2 from the germline V gene are WSHSY and SAAADI. V was clipped by 3 bases and J by 8 bases, with 11 bases between them. The length of the CDR3 is 13 residues. This CDR3 is CASSEGGSYTIYF. The CDR3 nucleotides read TGCGCCAGCAGTGAAGGAGGGTCTTACACCATATATTTT.

This clone was seen a few times. J is TRBJ1-3 and V is TRBV5-8; TRBD1 is a possible D gene (5 bases). Trimming stripped 2 bases from V and 2 bases from J, with 8 bases between. This CDR3 has 14 residues. Germline CDR1 SGHTS, CDR2 YDEGEE. CDR3 sequence: CASSFWGTGNTIYF. The CDR3 DNA sequence: TGTGCCAGCAGCTTTTGGGGCACTGGAAACACCATATATTTT.

The V call is TRBV28, the J call TRBJ1-5; no reliable D call. V was clipped by 5 bases and J by 1 base, with 15 bases between them. Germline V CDR1 and CDR2: MDHEN, SYDVKM. The CDR3 is 16 amino acids. CDR3 nucleotide sequence: TGTGCCAGCAGTGCGGCATGGGTTTCGAGCAATCAGCCCCAGCATTTT. Translation: CASSAAWVSSNQPQHF.

This clone was seen repeatedly, ten times or more. V usage is TRBV5-1 and J usage is TRBJ2-7; D gene ambiguous. The CDR3 consists of 14 residues. V was clipped by 2 bases and J by 0 bases, with 9 bases between them. Germline CDR1 SGHRS, CDR2 YFSETQ. The DNA for the CDR3 is TGCGCCAGCAGCTTCGACACTTCCTCCTACGAGCAGTACTTC. Its protein is CASSFDTSSYEQYF.

V and J are TRBV7-8 and TRBJ1-6, with D tentatively TRBD1 (5 bases). Trimming took 4 bases from V and 12 from J, leaving 19 bases between them. This CDR3 has 15 residues. The germline V gene encodes CDR1 SGHVS and CDR2 FQNEAQ. The CDR3 sequence is CASSSLSGTRQPLHF. DNA for the CDR3: TGTGCCAGCAGCTCATTGTCAGGGACCCGACAACCCCTCCACTTT.

This clone appeared a single time. The chain has TRBV7-2 and TRBJ2-7; the D gene is possibly TRBD2 (5 bases). Trimming removed 2 bases from V and 0 bases from J, with 14 bases in between. This CDR3 comprises 16 residues. The germline V gene has CDR1 SGHTA and CDR2 FQGNSA. DNA for the CDR3: TGTGCCAGCAGCTTAATCGCCACCAGCGGCTCCTACGAGCAGTACTTC. Translated, it gives CASSLIATSGSYEQYF.

This clone has just a few counts. This chain joins TRBV29-1 and TRBJ1-4; D is uncertain. Germline-derived CDR1 and CDR2 are SQVTM and ANQGSEA. This CDR3 region has 11 residues. Deletions cut 8 bases from V and 0 bases from J, with 4 bases between. The DNA for the CDR3 is TGCAGCTCCTCAACTAATGAAAAACTGTTTTTT. Its protein product is CSSSTNEKLFF.

This clone appeared a few times. The chain links TRBV6-1 to TRBJ2-7; 7 bases fit TRBD1. Germline CDR1 reads MNHNS; CDR2 reads SASEGT. V shed 1 base, J shed 3 bases, and the junction held 9 bases outside the gene matches. The CDR3 spans 16 residues. The CDR3 here is CASSEEPTGVDYEQYF. CDR3 nucleotide sequence: TGTGCCAGCAGTGAAGAACCCACAGGGGTCGACTACGAGCAGTACTTC.

This chain links TRBV18 with TRBJ1-1, with D uncertain. V was cut by 4 bases and J by 0 bases, with 6 bases left in between. The CDR3 runs 13 residues. Germline lookup yields CDR1 KGHSH and CDR2 LQKENI. DNA for the CDR3: TGTGCCAGCTCACAGATCCTGAACACTGAAGCTTTCTTT. Translating gives CASSQILNTEAFF.

The rearrangement joins TRBV6-5 to TRBJ2-6; D is unresolved. Germline V gene data show CDR1 as MNHEY and CDR2 as SVGAGI. CDR3 length: 14 residues. V gave up 8 bases and J gave up 0 bases, with 8 bases separating them. The CDR3 coding sequence is TGTGCCAGCGCACGACCCTCTGGGGCCAACGTCCTGACTTTC. Amino acids: CASARPSGANVLTF.